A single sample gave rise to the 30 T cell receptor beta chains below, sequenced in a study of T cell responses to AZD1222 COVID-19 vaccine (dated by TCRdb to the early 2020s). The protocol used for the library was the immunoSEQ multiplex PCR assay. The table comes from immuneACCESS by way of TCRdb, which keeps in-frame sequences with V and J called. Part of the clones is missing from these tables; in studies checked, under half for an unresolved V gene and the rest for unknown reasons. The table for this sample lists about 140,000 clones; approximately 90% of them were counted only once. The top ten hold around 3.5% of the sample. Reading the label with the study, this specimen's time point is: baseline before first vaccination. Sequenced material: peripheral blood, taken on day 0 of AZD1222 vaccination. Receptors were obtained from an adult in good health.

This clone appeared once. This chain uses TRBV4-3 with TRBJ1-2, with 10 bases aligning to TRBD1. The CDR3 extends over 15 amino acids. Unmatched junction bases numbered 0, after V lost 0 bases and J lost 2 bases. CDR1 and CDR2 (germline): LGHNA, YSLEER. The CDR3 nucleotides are TGCGCCAGCAGCCAAGAGGGACAGGGGAACTATGGCTACACCTTC. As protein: CASSQEGQGNYGYTF.

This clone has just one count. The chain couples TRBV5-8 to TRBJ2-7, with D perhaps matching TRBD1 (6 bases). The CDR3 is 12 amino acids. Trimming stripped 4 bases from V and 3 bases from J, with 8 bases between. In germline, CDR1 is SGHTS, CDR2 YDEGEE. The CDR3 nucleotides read TGTGCCAGCAGCACGACAGGCTACGAGCAGTACTTC. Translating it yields CASSTTGYEQYF.

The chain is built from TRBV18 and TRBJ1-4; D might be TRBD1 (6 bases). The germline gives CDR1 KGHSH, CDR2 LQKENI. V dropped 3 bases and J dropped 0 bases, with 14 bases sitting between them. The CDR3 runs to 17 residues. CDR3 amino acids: CASSPERGGATNEKLFF. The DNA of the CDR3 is TGTGCCAGCTCACCTGAAAGAGGGGGAGCAACTAATGAAAAACTGTTTTTT.

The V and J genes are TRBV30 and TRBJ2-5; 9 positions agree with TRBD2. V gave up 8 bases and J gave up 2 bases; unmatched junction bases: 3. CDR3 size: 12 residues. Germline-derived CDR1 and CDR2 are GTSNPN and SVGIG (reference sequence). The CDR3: CAVAGAQETQYF. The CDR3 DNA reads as TGTGCCGTAGCGGGGGCTCAAGAGACCCAGTACTTC.

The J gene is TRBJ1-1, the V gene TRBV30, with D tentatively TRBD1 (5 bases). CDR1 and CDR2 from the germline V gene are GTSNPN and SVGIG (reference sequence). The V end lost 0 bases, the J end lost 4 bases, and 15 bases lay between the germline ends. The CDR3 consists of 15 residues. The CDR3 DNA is TGTGCCTGGAGTGTAAAGGTTTGGGGGTCCACTGAAGCTTTCTTT. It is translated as CAWSVKVWGSTEAFF.

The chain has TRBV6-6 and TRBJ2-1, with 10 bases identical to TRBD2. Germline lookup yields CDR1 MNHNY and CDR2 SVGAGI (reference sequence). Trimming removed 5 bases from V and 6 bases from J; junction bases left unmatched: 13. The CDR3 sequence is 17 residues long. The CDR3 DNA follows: TGTGCCAGCAGTCTAGCGGGAGTGGCTGATGGGGTCAATGAGCAGTTCTTC. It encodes CASSLAGVADGVNEQFF.

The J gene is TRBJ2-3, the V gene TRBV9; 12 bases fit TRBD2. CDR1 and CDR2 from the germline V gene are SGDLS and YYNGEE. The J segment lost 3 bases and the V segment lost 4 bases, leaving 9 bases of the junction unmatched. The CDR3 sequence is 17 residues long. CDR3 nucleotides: TGTGCCAGCAGCCCGGGACTAGCGGGTACCAGAACAGATACGCAGTATTTT. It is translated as CASSPGLAGTRTDTQYF.

The DNA of the CDR3 is TGTGCCAGCAGCCCACTAGATCGCTCGGGCGGCTACACCTTC. Translating it yields CASSPLDRSGGYTF. V and J are TRBV3-1 (or the pseudogene TRBV3-2) and TRBJ1-2, with D hard to call. The germline V gene has CDR1 LGHDT and CDR2 YNNKEL (reference sequence). The CDR3 sequence is 14 residues long. V lost 4 bases and J 8 bases, leaving 17 bases between the germline ends.

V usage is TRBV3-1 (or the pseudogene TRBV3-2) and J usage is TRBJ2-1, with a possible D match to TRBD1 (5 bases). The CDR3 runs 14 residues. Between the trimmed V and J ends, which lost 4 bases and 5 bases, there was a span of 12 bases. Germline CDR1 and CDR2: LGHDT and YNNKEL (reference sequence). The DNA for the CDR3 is TGTGCCAGCAGCCTCCTGGGGCTAGACAATGAGCAGTTCTTC. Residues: CASSLLGLDNEQFF.

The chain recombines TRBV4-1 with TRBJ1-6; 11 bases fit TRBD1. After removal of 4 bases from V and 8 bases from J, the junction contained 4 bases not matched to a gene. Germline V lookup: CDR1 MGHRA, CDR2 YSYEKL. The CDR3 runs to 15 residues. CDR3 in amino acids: CASSREGQGDSPLHF. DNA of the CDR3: TGCGCCAGCAGCCGGGAGGGACAGGGGGATTCACCCCTCCACTTT.

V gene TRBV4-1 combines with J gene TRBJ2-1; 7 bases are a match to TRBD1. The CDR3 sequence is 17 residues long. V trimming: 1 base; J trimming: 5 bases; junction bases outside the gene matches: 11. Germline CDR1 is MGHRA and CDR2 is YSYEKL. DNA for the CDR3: TGCGCCAGCAGCCAAGGAGTCAGGGGGTGGAGGAACAATGAGCAGTTCTTC. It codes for CASSQGVRGWRNNEQFF.

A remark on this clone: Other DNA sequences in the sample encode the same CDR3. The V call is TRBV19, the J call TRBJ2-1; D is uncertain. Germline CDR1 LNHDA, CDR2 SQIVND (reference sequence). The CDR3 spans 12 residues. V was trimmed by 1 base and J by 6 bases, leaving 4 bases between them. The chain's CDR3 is CASSIGVNEQFF. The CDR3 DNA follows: TGTGCCAGTAGTATAGGAGTCAATGAGCAGTTCTTC.

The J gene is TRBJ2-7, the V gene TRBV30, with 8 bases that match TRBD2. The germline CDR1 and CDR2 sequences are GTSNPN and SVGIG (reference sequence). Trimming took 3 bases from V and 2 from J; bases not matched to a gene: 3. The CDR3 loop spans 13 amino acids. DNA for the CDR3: TGTGCCTGGAGGGCGGGGGGTCCCTACGAGCAGTACTTC. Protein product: CAWRAGGPYEQYF.

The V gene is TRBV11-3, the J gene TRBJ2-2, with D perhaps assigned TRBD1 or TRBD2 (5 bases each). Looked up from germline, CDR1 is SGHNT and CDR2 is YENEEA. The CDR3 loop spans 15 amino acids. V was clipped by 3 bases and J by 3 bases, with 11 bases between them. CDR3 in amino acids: CASSFRGVDTGELFF. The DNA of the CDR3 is TGTGCCAGCAGCTTTAGGGGAGTCGACACCGGGGAGCTGTTTTTT.

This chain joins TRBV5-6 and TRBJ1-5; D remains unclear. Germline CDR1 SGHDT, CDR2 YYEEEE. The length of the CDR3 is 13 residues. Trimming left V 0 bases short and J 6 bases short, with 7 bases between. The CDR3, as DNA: TGTGCCAGCAGCTTGGGGGTTGGTCAGCCCCAGCATTTT. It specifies CASSLGVGQPQHF.

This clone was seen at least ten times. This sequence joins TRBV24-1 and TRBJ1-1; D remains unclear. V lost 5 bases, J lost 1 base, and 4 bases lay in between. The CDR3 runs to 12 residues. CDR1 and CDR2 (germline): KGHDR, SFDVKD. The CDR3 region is CATSGGNTEAFF. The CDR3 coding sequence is TGTGCCACCAGTGGGGGGAACACTGAAGCTTTCTTT.

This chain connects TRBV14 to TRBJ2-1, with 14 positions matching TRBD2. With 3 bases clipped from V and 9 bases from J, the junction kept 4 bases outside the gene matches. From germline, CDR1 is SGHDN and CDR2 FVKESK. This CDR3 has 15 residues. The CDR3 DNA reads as TGTGCCAGCAGCCAGACTAGCGGGAGGGCGGGTGAGCAGTTCTTC. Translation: CASSQTSGRAGEQFF.

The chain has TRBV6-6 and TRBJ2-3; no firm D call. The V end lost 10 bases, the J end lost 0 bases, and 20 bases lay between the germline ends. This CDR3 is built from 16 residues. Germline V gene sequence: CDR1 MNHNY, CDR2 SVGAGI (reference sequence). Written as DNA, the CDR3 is TGTGCCACCCCCAGCCGTCCGGAGACTAGCACAGATACGCAGTATTTT. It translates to CATPSRPETSTDTQYF.

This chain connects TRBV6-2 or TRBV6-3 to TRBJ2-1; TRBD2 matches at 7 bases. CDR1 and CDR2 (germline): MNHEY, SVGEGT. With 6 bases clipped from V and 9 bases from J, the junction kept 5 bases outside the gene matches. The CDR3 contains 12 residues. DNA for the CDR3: TGTGCCAGCAGCCCAGCGGGAAGTGAGCAGTTCTTC. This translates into CASSPAGSEQFF.

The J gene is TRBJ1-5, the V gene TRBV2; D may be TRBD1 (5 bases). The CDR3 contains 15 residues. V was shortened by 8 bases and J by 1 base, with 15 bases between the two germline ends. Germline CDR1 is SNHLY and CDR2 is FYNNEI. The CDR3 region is CASSKGRGSNQPQHF. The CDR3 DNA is TGTGCCAGCTCGAAGGGGAGAGGGAGCAATCAGCCCCAGCATTTT.

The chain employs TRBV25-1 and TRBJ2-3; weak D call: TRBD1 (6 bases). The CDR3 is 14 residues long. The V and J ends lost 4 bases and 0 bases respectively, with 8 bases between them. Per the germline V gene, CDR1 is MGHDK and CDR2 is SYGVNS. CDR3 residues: CASSAGASTDTQYF. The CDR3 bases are TGTGCCAGCAGTGCAGGGGCCAGCACAGATACGCAGTATTTT. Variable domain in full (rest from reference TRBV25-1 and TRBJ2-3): EADIYQTPRYLVIGTGKKITLECSQTMGHDKMYWYQQDPGMELHLIHYSYGVNSTEKGDLSSESTVSRIRTEHFPLTLESARPSHTSQYLCASSAGASTDTQYFGPGTRLTVL.

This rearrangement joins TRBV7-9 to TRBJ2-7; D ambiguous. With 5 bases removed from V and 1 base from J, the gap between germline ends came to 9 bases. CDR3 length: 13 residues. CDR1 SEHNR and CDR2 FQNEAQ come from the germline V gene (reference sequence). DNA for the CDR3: TGTGCCAGCAGCCCGCTCGGATCCTACGAGCAGTACTTC. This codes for CASSPLGSYEQYF.

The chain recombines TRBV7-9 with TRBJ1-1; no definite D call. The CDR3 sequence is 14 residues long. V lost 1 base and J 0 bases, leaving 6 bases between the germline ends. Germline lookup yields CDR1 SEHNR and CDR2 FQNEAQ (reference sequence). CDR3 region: CASSLGTMNTEAFF. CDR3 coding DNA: TGTGCCAGCAGCTTAGGTACGATGAACACTGAAGCTTTCTTT.

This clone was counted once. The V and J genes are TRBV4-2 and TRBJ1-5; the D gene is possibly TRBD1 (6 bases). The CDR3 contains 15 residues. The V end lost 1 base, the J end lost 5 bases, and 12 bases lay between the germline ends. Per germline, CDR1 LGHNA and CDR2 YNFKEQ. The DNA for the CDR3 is TGTGCCAGCAGCCAAGGAGGGGGTAAGGATCAGCCCCAGCATTTT. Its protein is CASSQGGGKDQPQHF.

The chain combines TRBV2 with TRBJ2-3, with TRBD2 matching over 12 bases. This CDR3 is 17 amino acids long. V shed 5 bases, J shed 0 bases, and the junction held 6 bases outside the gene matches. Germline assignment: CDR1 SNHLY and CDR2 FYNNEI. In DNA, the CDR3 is TGTGCCAGCAGTACCCTAGCGGGAGGGCCGAGCACAGATACGCAGTATTTT. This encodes CASSTLAGGPSTDTQYF.

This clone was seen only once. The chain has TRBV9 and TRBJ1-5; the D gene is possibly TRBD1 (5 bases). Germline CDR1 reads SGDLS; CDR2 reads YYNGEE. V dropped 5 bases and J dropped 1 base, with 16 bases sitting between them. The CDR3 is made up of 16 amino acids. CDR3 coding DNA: TGTGCCAGCAGTTTAAAGGGGCCCGGCAGCAATCAGCCCCAGCATTTT. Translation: CASSLKGPGSNQPQHF.

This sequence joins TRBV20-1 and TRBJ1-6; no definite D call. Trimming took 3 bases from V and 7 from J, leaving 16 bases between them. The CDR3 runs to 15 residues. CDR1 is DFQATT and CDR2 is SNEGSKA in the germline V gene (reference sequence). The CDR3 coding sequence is TGCAGTGCTAGTACGGCAGCGTCCGGAAATTCACCCCTCCACTTT. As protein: CSASTAASGNSPLHF.

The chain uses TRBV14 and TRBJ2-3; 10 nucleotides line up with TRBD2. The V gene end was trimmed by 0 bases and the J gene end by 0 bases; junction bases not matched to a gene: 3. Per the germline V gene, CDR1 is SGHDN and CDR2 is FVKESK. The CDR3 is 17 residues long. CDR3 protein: CASSQDRTSGSTDTQYF. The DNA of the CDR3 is TGTGCCAGCAGCCAAGATAGGACTAGCGGAAGCACAGATACGCAGTATTTT.

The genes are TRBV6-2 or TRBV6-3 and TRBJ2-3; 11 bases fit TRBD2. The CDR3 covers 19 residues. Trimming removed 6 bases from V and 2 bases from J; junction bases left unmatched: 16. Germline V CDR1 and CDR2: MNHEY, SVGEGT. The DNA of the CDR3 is TGTGCCAGCAGCCCATCCGGCCCAGGGACTAGCGGTAACACAGATACGCAGTATTTT. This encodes CASSPSGPGTSGNTDTQYF.

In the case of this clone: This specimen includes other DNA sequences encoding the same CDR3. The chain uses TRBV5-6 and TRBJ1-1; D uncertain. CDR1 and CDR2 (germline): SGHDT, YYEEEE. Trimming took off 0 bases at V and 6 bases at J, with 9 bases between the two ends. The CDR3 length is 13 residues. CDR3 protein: CASSLVGDAEAFF. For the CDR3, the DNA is TGTGCCAGCAGCTTGGTGGGTGACGCTGAAGCTTTCTTT.